This T cell receptor beta chain was found in a study of blood T cell repertoires in COVID-19. The J segment lost 1 base and the V segment lost 7 bases, leaving 6 bases of the junction unmatched. This CDR3 has 14 residues. The germline V gene encodes CDR1 SQVTM and CDR2 ANQGSEA. Some clones are missing from TCRdb's copy, which holds only in-frame ones; the method was immunoSEQ multiplex PCR. Among 95,000 to 100,000 clones listed, over 80% were seen once. The chain uses TRBV29-1 and TRBJ1-5; 8 bases are a match to TRBD1. The sample was peripheral blood. This TCR came from a man aged 45-65 years with acute or convalescent COVID-19. The CDR3 DNA reads as TGCAGCGCCTGGACAGGGACGAGCAATCAGCCCCAGCATTTT. Encoded protein: CSAWTGTSNQPQHF. Full variable domain (rest looked up from reference TRBV29-1 and TRBJ1-5): SAVISQKPSRDICQRGTSLTIQCQVDSQVTMMFWYRQQPGQSLTLIATANQGSEATYESGFVIDKFPISRPNLTFSTLTVSNMSPEDSSIYLCSAWTGTSNQPQHFGDGTRLSIL.